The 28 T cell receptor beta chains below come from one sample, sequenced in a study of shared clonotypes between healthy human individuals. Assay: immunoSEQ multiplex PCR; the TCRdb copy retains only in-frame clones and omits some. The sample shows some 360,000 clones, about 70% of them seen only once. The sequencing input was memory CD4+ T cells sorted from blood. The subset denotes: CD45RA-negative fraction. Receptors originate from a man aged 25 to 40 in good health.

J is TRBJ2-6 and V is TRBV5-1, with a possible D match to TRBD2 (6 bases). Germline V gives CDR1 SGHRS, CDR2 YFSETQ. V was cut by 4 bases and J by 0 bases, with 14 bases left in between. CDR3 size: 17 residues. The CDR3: CASSGGLGRSGANVLTF. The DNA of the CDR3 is TGCGCCAGCAGCGGGGGACTTGGGCGCTCTGGGGCCAACGTCCTGACTTTC.

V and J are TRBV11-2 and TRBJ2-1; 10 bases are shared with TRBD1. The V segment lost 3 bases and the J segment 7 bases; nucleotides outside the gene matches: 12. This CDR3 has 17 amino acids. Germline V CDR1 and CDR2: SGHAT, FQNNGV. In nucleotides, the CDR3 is TGTGCCAGCAGCTTGACAACCGGGACAGGGGATGTTAATGAGCAGTTCTTC. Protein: CASSLTTGTGDVNEQFF.

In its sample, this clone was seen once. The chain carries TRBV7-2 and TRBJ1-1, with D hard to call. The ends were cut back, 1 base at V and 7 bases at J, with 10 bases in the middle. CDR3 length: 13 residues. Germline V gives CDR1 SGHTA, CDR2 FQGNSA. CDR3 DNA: TGTGCCAGCAGCTTAGAGCGGGCGGTTGAAGCTTTCTTT. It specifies CASSLERAVEAFF.

The CDR3 sequence: CASRRTGGAGNQPQHF. The CDR3 coding sequence is TGTGCCAGTAGACGGACAGGGGGCGCTGGCAATCAGCCCCAGCATTTT. This chain links TRBV19 with TRBJ1-5; TRBD1 matches 11 bases. The CDR3 has 16 amino acids. Looked up from germline, CDR1 is LNHDA and CDR2 is SQIVND (reference sequence). With V trimmed by 6 bases and J by 2 bases, 6 bases remained unmatched.

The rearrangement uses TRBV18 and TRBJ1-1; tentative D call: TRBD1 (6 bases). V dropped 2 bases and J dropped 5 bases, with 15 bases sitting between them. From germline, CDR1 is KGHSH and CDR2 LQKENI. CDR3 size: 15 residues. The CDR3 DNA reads TGTGCCAGCTCACCATCCGAGGGGGTCCTTACTGAAGCTTTCTTT. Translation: CASSPSEGVLTEAFF.

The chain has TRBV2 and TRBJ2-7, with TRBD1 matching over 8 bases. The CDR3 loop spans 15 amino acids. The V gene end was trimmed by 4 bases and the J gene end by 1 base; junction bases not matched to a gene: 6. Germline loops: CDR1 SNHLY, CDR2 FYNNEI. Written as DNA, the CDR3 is TGTGCCAGCAGTGGGGACAGGTCTCTATCCTACGAGCAGTACTTC. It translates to CASSGDRSLSYEQYF.

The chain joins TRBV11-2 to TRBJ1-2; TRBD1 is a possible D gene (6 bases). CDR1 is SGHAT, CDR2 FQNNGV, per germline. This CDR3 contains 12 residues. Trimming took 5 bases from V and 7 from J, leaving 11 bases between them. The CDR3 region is CASSTQGTGYTF. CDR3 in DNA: TGTGCCAGCAGCACACAGGGTACTGGCTACACCTTC.

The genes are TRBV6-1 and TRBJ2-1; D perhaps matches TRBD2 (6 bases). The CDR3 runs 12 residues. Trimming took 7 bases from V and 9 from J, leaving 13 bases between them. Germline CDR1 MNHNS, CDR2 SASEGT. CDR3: CASTRVGGEQFF. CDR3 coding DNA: TGTGCCAGCACCCGGGTGGGGGGTGAGCAGTTCTTC.

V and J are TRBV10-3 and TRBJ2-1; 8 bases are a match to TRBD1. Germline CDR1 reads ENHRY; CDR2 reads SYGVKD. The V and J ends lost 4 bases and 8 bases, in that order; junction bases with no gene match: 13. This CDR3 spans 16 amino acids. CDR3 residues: CAISGIGQGLGDEQFF. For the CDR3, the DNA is TGTGCCATCAGTGGGATAGGACAGGGCCTTGGGGATGAGCAGTTCTTC.

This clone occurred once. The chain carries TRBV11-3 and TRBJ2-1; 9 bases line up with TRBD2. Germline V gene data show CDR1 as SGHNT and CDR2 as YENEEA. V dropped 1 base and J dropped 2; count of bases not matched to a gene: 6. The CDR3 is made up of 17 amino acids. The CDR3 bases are TGTGCCAGCAGCTTAGGCAGTGCTAGCGGGGCCTACAATGAGCAGTTCTTC. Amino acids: CASSLGSASGAYNEQFF.

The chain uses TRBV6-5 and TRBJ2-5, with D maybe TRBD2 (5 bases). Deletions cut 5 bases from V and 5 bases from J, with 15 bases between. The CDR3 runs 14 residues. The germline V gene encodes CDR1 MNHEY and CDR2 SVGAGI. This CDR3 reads CASSTPGLVETQYF. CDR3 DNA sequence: TGTGCCAGCAGTACTCCAGGACTGGTCGAGACCCAGTACTTC.

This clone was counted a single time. The CDR3 is CAHKGHPGTYEQYF. CDR3 DNA sequence: TGTGCCCACAAGGGGCACCCGGGTACCTACGAGCAGTACTTC. The chain uses TRBV30 and TRBJ2-7, with D possibly being TRBD1 (5 bases). Germline values: CDR1 GTSNPN, CDR2 SVGIG (reference sequence). Deletions cut 8 bases from V and 2 bases from J, with 19 bases between. The CDR3 spans 14 residues.

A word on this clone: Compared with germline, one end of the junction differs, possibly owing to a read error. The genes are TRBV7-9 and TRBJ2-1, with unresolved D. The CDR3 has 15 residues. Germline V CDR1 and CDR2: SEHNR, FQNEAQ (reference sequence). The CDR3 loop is CASSLAGKKYNEQFF. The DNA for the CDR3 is TGTGCCAGCAGTTTAGCAGGTAAAAAGTACAATGAGCAGTTCTTC.

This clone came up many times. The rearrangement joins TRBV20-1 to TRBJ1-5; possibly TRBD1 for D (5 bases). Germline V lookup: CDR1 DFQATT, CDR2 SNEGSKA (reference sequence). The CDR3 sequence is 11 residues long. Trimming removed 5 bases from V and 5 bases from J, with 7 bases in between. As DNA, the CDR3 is TGCAGTGCTCAGGGTTATCAGCCCCAGCATTTT. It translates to CSAQGYQPQHF.

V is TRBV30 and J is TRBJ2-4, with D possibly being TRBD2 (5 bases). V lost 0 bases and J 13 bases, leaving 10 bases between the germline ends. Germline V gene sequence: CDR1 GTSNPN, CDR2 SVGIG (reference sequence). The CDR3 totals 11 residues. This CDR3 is CAWSVGLEQYF. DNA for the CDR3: TGTGCCTGGAGTGTTGGACTCGAACAGTACTTC.

The CDR3 coding sequence is TGTGCCAGCTCACCCCTACCTCCCGGGACAGGTCGCCCTTCAGGAAACACCATATATTTT. Its protein product is CASSPLPPGTGRPSGNTIYF. The V call is TRBV18, the J call TRBJ1-3, with 8 bases lining up with TRBD1. After removal of 3 bases from V and 4 bases from J, the junction contained 20 bases not matched to a gene. Germline CDR1 reads KGHSH; CDR2 reads LQKENI. The CDR3 totals 20 residues. Full variable domain (missing parts from reference TRBV18 and TRBJ1-3): NAGVMQNPRHLVRRRGQEARLRCSPMKGHSHVYWYRQLPEEGLKFMVYLQKENIIDESGMPKERFSAEFPKEGPSILRIQQVVRGDSAAYFCASSPLPPGTGRPSGNTIYFGEGSWLTVV.

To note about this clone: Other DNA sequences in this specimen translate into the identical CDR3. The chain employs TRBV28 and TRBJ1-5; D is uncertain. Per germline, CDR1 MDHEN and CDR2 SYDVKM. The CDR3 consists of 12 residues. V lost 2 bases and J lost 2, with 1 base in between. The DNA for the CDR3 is TGTGCCAGCAGTTTAGGCAATCAGCCCCAGCATTTT. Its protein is CASSLGNQPQHF.

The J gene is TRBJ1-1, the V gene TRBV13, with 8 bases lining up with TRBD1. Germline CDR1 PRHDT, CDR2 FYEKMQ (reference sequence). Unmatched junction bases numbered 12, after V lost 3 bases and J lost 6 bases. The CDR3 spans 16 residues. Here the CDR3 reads CASSFFMGTGVSEAFF. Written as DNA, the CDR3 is TGTGCCAGCAGCTTCTTTATGGGGACAGGTGTATCTGAAGCTTTCTTT.

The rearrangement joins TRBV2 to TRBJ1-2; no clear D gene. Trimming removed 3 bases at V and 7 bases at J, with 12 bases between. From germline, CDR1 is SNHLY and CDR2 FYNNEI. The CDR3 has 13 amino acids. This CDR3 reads CASSEGRKSGYTF. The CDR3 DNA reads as TGTGCCAGCAGTGAGGGGAGGAAGTCTGGCTACACCTTC.

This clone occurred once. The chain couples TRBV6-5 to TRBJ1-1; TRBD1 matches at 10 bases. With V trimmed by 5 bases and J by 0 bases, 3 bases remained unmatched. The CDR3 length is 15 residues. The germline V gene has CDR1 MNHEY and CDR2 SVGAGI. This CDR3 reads CASSRGQGLNTEAFF. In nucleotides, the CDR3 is TGTGCCAGCAGTAGGGGACAGGGGTTGAACACTGAAGCTTTCTTT.

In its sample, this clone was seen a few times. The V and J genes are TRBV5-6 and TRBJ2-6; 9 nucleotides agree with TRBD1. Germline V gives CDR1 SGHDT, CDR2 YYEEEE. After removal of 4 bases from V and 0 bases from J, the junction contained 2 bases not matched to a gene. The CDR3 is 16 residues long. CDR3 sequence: CASSRTGDSGANVLTF. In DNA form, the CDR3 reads TGTGCCAGCAGCAGGACAGGGGACTCTGGGGCCAACGTCCTGACTTTC.

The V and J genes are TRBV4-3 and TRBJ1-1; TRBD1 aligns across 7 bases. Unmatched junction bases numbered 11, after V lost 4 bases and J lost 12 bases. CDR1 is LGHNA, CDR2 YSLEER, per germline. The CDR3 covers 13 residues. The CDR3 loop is CASSRSGTAQTFF. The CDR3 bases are TGCGCCAGCAGCCGATCAGGGACAGCTCAGACTTTCTTT.

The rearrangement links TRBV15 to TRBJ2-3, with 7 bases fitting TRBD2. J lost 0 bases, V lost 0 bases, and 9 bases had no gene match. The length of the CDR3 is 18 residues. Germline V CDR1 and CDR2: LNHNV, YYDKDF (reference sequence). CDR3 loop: CATSREPPSGVSTDTQYF. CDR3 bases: TGTGCCACCAGCAGAGAACCCCCAAGCGGGGTAAGCACAGATACGCAGTATTTT.

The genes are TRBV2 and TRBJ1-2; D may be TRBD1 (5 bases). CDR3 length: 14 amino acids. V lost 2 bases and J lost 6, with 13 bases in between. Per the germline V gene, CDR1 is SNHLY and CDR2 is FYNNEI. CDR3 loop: CASSEQGPSHGYTF. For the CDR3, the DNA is TGTGCCAGCAGTGAACAGGGCCCTTCACATGGCTACACCTTC.

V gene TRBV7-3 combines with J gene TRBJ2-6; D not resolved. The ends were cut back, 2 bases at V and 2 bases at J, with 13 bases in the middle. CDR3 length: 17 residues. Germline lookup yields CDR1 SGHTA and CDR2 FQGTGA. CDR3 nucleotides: TGTGCCAGCAGCTTATTGGGATCTGCGACTGGGGCCAACGTCCTGACTTTC. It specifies CASSLLGSATGANVLTF.

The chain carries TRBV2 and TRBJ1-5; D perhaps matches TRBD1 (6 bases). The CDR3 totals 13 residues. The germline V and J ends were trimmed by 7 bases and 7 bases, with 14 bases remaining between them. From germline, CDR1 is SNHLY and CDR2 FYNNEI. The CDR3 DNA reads TGTGCCAGCACAAGGGGGGAGGGCCAGCCCCAGCATTTT. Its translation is CASTRGEGQPQHF.

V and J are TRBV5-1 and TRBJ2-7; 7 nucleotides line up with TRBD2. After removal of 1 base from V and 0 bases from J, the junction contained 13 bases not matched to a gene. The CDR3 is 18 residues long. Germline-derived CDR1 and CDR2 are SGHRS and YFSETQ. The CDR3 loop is CASSLRAPTSVISYEQYF. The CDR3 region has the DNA TGCGCCAGCAGCTTGAGGGCCCCCACTAGCGTAATCTCCTACGAGCAGTACTTC.

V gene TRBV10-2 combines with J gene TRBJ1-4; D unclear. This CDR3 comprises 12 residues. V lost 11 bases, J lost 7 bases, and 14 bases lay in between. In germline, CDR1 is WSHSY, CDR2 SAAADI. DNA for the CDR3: TGCGCCTCCTTGGAAGGTGGTGAAAAACTGTTTTTT. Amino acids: CASLEGGEKLFF.